A single sample gave rise to the 11 T cell receptor beta chains below, sequenced in a study of blood T cell repertoires in COVID-19. Only in-frame clones appear in the TCRdb table, and some are missing; sequencing was by immunoSEQ multiplex PCR. The sample records about 89,000 clones, roughly 90% being singletons. The sample comprised peripheral blood. The source is a male donor with acute or convalescent COVID-19.

This clone came up once. This chain joins TRBV15 and TRBJ2-3; 7 nucleotides match TRBD1. Germline-derived CDR1 and CDR2 are LNHNV and YYDKDF (reference sequence). The CDR3 extends over 14 amino acids. V lost 3 bases, J lost 7 bases, and 7 bases stayed unmatched. The CDR3 loop reads CATSRDRSQNTQYF. DNA for the CDR3: TGTGCCACCAGCAGGGACAGGAGCCAAAATACGCAGTATTTT. Using reference TRBV15 and TRBJ2-3 for the parts outside the CDR3, the full variable domain is DAMVIQNPRYQVTQFGKPVTLSCSQTLNHNVMYWYQQKSSQAPKLLFHYYDKDFNNEADTPDNFQSRRPNTSFCFLDIRSPGLGDTAMYLCATSRDRSQNTQYFGPGTRLTVL.

The chain combines TRBV10-3 with TRBJ1-1, with 7 bases aligning to TRBD1. CDR1 and CDR2 (germline): ENHRY, SYGVKD. This CDR3 is 14 amino acids long. With V trimmed by 7 bases and J by 5 bases, 10 bases remained unmatched. For the CDR3, the DNA is TGTGCCATCACCCTGGGACAGTCGAGGACTGAAGCTTTCTTT. The encoded protein is CAITLGQSRTEAFF.

The rearrangement uses TRBV28 and TRBJ1-4; perhaps TRBD1 as D (6 bases). With 5 bases removed from V and 5 bases from J, the gap between germline ends came to 18 bases. There are 16 residues in the CDR3. From germline, CDR1 is MDHEN and CDR2 SYDVKM. CDR3 region: CASSPVPGHGNEKLFF. As DNA, the CDR3 is TGTGCCAGCAGTCCAGTACCGGGACACGGAAATGAAAAACTGTTTTTT.

The chain is built from TRBV28 and TRBJ1-4; possible D gene TRBD1, 5 bases. V was clipped by 6 bases and J by 3 bases, with 14 bases between them. Germline CDR1 reads MDHEN; CDR2 reads SYDVKM. The CDR3 length is 15 residues. CDR3 bases: TGTGCCAGCAGGCCCCCTGGGGGGTCTAATGAAAAACTGTTTTTT. Translation gives CASRPPGGSNEKLFF.

The rearrangement joins TRBV3-1 (or the pseudogene TRBV3-2) to TRBJ2-5; 9 bases map to TRBD1. The V segment lost 4 bases and the J segment 5 bases; nucleotides outside the gene matches: 8. The CDR3 is 15 residues long. Germline loops: CDR1 LGHDT, CDR2 YNNKEL (reference sequence). CDR3 sequence reads: CASSRGTGNVETQYF. CDR3 DNA sequence: TGTGCCAGCAGCCGGGGGACAGGGAATGTTGAGACCCAGTACTTC.

This sequence joins TRBV7-2 and TRBJ2-7; TRBD2 matches at 11 bases. The V and J ends lost 2 bases and 3 bases, in that order; junction bases with no gene match: 6. Germline CDR1 SGHTA, CDR2 FQGNSA. CDR3 length: 16 amino acids. CDR3 sequence: CASSLRPLAGGYEQYF. In DNA, the CDR3 is TGTGCCAGCAGCTTAAGGCCCCTAGCGGGGGGCTACGAGCAGTACTTC. Full variable domain (outside the CDR3, taken from reference TRBV7-2 and TRBJ2-7): GAGVSQSPSNKVTEKGKDVELRCDPISGHTALYWYRQSLGQGLEFLIYFQGNSAPDKSGLPSDRFSAERTGGSVSTLTIQRTQQEDSAVYLCASSLRPLAGGYEQYFGPGTRLTVT.

Concerning this clone: It is unclear where the CDR3 begins or ends on the DNA, so no DNA is shown, and the CDR3 is as TCRdb lists it. The chain recombines TRBV21-1 with TRBJ2-1; the D call of TRBD1 is as the table states it, not checked on the DNA. TRBV21-1 counts as a pseudogene. 17 amino acids form the CDR3, both terminal residues included. The CDR3 protein is CASSKLWGTGTIHEQFF.

The rearrangement uses TRBV7-2 and TRBJ2-2; possible D gene TRBD1, 5 bases. Germline V gene lookup returns CDR1 SGHTA and CDR2 FQGNSA. Trimming took 5 bases from V and 1 from J, leaving 8 bases between them. The CDR3 sequence is 14 residues long. The chain's CDR3 is CASSTGQNTGELFF. CDR3 coding DNA: TGTGCCAGCAGCACCGGACAGAACACCGGGGAGCTGTTTTTT.

The rearrangement uses TRBV11-2 and TRBJ2-3, with 9 bases aligning to TRBD1. J was trimmed by 6 bases and V by 4 bases; bases with no gene match: 8. The CDR3 sequence is 15 residues long. Germline CDR1 and CDR2: SGHAT and FQNNGV. CDR3 in amino acids: CASSWRGQGGDTQYF. Here the CDR3 DNA reads TGTGCCAGCAGCTGGAGGGGACAGGGTGGGGATACGCAGTATTTT. Combining the CDR3 with reference TRBV11-2 and TRBJ2-3 gives the whole variable domain EAGVAQSPRYKIIEKRQSVAFWCNPISGHATLYWYQQILGQGPKLLIQFQNNGVVDDSQLPKDRFSAERLKGVDSTLKIQPAKLEDSAVYLCASSWRGQGGDTQYFGPGTRLTVL.

The CDR3 bases are TGTGCCAGCAGTTTTGGGACAGGGGGCTACGAGCAGTACTTC. This gives the protein CASSFGTGGYEQYF. J is TRBJ2-7 and V is TRBV27, with 11 nucleotides matching TRBD1. Losses at the gene ends were 3 bases for V and 3 bases for J; bases not matched to a gene: 1. From germline, CDR1 is MNHEY and CDR2 SMNVEV (reference sequence). The CDR3 is 14 residues long.

The chain recombines TRBV18 with TRBJ2-1, with 7 bases that match TRBD1. Per the germline V gene, CDR1 is KGHSH and CDR2 is LQKENI. J was trimmed by 4 bases and V by 6 bases; bases with no gene match: 12. There are 16 residues in the CDR3. CDR3 coding DNA: TGTGCCAGCTCCCTAATGACAGGGTCGAATTACAATGAGCAGTTCTTC. It translates to CASSLMTGSNYNEQFF.